The 18 T cell receptor beta chains presented below share a single source sample, sequenced in a study of post-analysis software for immune sequencing data. Unique molecular identifiers were built into the TCR beta cDNA libraries. TCRdb re-derived calls from the PCR reads in MiXCR, one entry per CDR3 protein. The table shows fewer than 550,000 distinct CDR3 sequences, with around 36% occurring only once. No antigen has been assigned to these receptors. Study findings and constraints: When patients were compared with controls, 4 or 5 TRBV segments were more frequent, TRBV5-6, TRBV5-1 and TRBV20-1 among them.

Sequenced input: blood. These receptors all stem from a girl aged 2-17 years with multiple sclerosis.

In this sample, this clonotype turned up a few times. V gene TRBV7-9 combines with J gene TRBJ2-1; D is unresolved. The germline CDR1 and CDR2 sequences are SEHNR and FQNEAQ (reference sequence). The V end was cut by 5 bases, the J end by 4 bases, with 15 bases between. This CDR3 contains 15 residues. The CDR3 DNA reads TGTGCCAGCAGCCCATCCCTCCCAGGATACAATGAGCAGTTCTTC. It specifies CASSPSLPGYNEQFF.

The chain has TRBV27 and TRBJ2-1; 14 positions agree with TRBD2. Germline-derived CDR1 and CDR2 are MNHEY and SMNVEV (reference sequence). The J segment lost 9 bases and the V segment lost 4 bases, leaving 5 bases of the junction unmatched. The CDR3 runs to 15 residues. The CDR3: CASSSTSGGVVEQFF. The CDR3 DNA follows: TGTGCCAGCAGTTCGACTAGCGGGGGGGTCGTTGAGCAGTTCTTC.

This clonotype was observed many times. This rearrangement joins TRBV4-2 to TRBJ2-3; D possibly corresponds to TRBD2 (6 bases). The CDR3 has 16 amino acids. Between the trimmed V and J ends, which lost 0 bases and 1 base, there was a span of 11 bases. Per germline, CDR1 LGHNA and CDR2 YNFKEQ. The CDR3 here is CASSQEKRAGTDTQYF. The CDR3 DNA reads TGTGCCAGCAGCCAAGAAAAGCGGGCGGGCACAGATACGCAGTATTTT.

V and J are TRBV4-1 and TRBJ1-1; no firm D call. Per germline, CDR1 MGHRA and CDR2 YSYEKL. The germline V and J ends were trimmed by 1 base and 4 bases, with 10 bases remaining between them. This CDR3 has 14 amino acids. The CDR3, as DNA: TGCGCCAGCAGCCAAGGGCGGGGAATCACTGAAGCTTTCTTT. It translates to CASSQGRGITEAFF.

This clonotype showed up just a few times. The CDR3 DNA sequence: TGCAGTGCTAGTCCAGACCGCCAAGAGACCCAGTACTTC. This encodes CSASPDRQETQYF. The genes are TRBV20-1 and TRBJ2-5; D unclear. The V gene lost 3 bases and the J gene lost 1 base, with 9 bases spanning the gap. The CDR3 has 13 residues. Germline CDR1 DFQATT, CDR2 SNEGSKA (reference sequence).

This clonotype was seen only a few times. J is TRBJ1-5 and V is TRBV20-1; 8 nucleotides line up with TRBD1. V was pared by 0 bases and J by 6 bases, with 7 bases of the junction left unmatched. This CDR3 contains 15 residues. The germline V gene encodes CDR1 DFQATT and CDR2 SNEGSKA (reference sequence). The CDR3 spells CSARDYGQGGQPQHF. CDR3 nucleotides: TGCAGTGCTAGAGATTACGGACAGGGAGGTCAGCCCCAGCATTTT.

This chain links TRBV7-2 with TRBJ1-1, with D tentatively TRBD1 (6 bases). This CDR3 is 15 amino acids long. Germline V CDR1 and CDR2: SGHTA, FQGNSA. The V end was cut by 5 bases, the J end by 5 bases, with 18 bases between. The CDR3 DNA sequence: TGTGCCAGCAGCCAAAAACAGGGTGTTAAGACTGAAGCTTTCTTT. This gives the protein CASSQKQGVKTEAFF.

The chain combines TRBV9 with TRBJ1-2; D uncertain. Per germline, CDR1 SGDLS and CDR2 YYNGEE. V shed 0 bases and J shed 1 base, with 10 bases lying between them. There are 15 residues in the CDR3. The DNA for the CDR3 is TGTGCCAGCAGCGTAGGGGGTCGACTTAACTATGGCTACACCTTC. It yields the protein CASSVGGRLNYGYTF.

This chain links TRBV6-2 or TRBV6-3 with TRBJ2-1; D might be TRBD1 (5 bases). Trimming cost V 5 bases and J 2 bases, with 13 bases left between them. CDR3 size: 15 residues. Germline CDR1 MNHEY, CDR2 SVGEGT. CDR3 protein: CASSGSTTAYNEQFF. In DNA, the CDR3 is TGTGCCAGCAGTGGTTCGACGACAGCCTACAATGAGCAGTTCTTC.

This chain joins TRBV14 and TRBJ2-7, with 8 positions matching TRBD2. Germline assignment: CDR1 SGHDN and CDR2 FVKESK. The CDR3 extends over 16 amino acids. V lost 4 bases to trimming and J lost 0 bases; unmatched junction nucleotides: 8. This chain's CDR3 is CASSRPTSGVSYEQYF. CDR3 coding DNA: TGTGCCAGCAGCCGCCCCACTAGCGGCGTCTCCTACGAGCAGTACTTC.

This clonotype showed up just a few times. The V gene is TRBV29-1, the J gene TRBJ1-2; D gene unclear. The CDR3 contains 13 residues. Germline V gene data show CDR1 as SQVTM and CDR2 as ANQGSEA. V dropped 0 bases and J dropped 4 bases, with 9 bases sitting between them. CDR3 coding DNA: TGCAGCGTTGAAGACCATACTCTCTATGGCTACACCTTC. Translation: CSVEDHTLYGYTF.

This clonotype has a handful of counts. The chain employs TRBV5-5 and TRBJ2-3, with 7 bases identical to TRBD1. This CDR3 is 15 amino acids long. Germline V gives CDR1 SGHKS, CDR2 YYEKEE (reference sequence). Trimming at V came to 1 base and at J to 2 bases, leaving 4 bases not matched to a gene. This CDR3 is CASSLTGVYTDTQYF. CDR3 coding DNA: TGTGCCAGCAGCTTGACAGGGGTTTACACAGATACGCAGTATTTT.

Details on this clonotype: At one of its ends the junction is not consistent with the germline gene, which may arise from a read error. This rearrangement joins TRBV4-1 to TRBJ1-1, with 9 bases fitting TRBD1. CDR3 length equals 14 residues. Germline V gives CDR1 MGHRA, CDR2 YSYEKL. The CDR3 spells CASSQGTGGSEAFF. In DNA, the CDR3 is TGCGCCAGCAGTCAAGGTACAGGGGGCTCTGAAGCTTTCTTT.

In this sample, this clonotype turned up a few times. The rearrangement uses TRBV12-3 or TRBV12-4 and TRBJ2-1, with a tentative D call TRBD2 (6 bases). Trimming cost V 3 bases and J 5 bases, with 11 bases left between them. This CDR3 region has 14 residues. The CDR3 here is CASSLRRAHNEQFF. The CDR3 bases are TGTGCCAGCAGTTTGCGGAGGGCCCACAATGAGCAGTTCTTC.

The chain recombines TRBV7-9 with TRBJ1-4; no clear D. The ends were cut back, 5 bases at V and 5 bases at J, with 9 bases in the middle. There are 13 residues in the CDR3. CDR1 SEHNR and CDR2 FQNEAQ come from the germline V gene (reference sequence). Here the CDR3 reads CASSQAGNEKLFF. CDR3 in DNA: TGTGCCAGCAGCCAGGCCGGAAATGAAAAACTGTTTTTT.

The chain uses TRBV6-2 or TRBV6-3 and TRBJ2-6; no reliable D call. V lost 4 bases and J lost 0, with 7 bases in between. CDR1 is MNHEY, CDR2 SVGEGT, per germline. The CDR3 extends over 15 amino acids. CDR3 amino acids: CASSLFGSGANVLTF. CDR3 bases: TGTGCCAGCAGTTTGTTTGGCTCTGGGGCCAACGTCCTGACTTTC.

This clonotype was counted a few times. The chain combines TRBV7-9 with TRBJ1-2, with D unresolved. The CDR3 is made up of 13 amino acids. The germline gives CDR1 SEHNR, CDR2 FQNEAQ (reference sequence). The V end lost 3 bases, the J end lost 6 bases, and 11 bases lay between the germline ends. The CDR3 is CASSLPTTHGYTF. The CDR3 DNA is TGTGCCAGCAGCTTGCCGACAACGCATGGCTACACCTTC.

The V call is TRBV4-1, the J call TRBJ1-2; 7 bases agree with TRBD1. V trimming: 1 base; J trimming: 0 bases; junction bases outside the gene matches: 5. CDR3 length: 16 amino acids. The V gene's germline CDR1 is MGHRA and CDR2 YSYEKL. The CDR3 loop reads CASSQGQGGTNYGYTF. The CDR3 bases are TGCGCCAGCAGCCAAGGTCAGGGGGGAACTAACTATGGCTACACCTTC.